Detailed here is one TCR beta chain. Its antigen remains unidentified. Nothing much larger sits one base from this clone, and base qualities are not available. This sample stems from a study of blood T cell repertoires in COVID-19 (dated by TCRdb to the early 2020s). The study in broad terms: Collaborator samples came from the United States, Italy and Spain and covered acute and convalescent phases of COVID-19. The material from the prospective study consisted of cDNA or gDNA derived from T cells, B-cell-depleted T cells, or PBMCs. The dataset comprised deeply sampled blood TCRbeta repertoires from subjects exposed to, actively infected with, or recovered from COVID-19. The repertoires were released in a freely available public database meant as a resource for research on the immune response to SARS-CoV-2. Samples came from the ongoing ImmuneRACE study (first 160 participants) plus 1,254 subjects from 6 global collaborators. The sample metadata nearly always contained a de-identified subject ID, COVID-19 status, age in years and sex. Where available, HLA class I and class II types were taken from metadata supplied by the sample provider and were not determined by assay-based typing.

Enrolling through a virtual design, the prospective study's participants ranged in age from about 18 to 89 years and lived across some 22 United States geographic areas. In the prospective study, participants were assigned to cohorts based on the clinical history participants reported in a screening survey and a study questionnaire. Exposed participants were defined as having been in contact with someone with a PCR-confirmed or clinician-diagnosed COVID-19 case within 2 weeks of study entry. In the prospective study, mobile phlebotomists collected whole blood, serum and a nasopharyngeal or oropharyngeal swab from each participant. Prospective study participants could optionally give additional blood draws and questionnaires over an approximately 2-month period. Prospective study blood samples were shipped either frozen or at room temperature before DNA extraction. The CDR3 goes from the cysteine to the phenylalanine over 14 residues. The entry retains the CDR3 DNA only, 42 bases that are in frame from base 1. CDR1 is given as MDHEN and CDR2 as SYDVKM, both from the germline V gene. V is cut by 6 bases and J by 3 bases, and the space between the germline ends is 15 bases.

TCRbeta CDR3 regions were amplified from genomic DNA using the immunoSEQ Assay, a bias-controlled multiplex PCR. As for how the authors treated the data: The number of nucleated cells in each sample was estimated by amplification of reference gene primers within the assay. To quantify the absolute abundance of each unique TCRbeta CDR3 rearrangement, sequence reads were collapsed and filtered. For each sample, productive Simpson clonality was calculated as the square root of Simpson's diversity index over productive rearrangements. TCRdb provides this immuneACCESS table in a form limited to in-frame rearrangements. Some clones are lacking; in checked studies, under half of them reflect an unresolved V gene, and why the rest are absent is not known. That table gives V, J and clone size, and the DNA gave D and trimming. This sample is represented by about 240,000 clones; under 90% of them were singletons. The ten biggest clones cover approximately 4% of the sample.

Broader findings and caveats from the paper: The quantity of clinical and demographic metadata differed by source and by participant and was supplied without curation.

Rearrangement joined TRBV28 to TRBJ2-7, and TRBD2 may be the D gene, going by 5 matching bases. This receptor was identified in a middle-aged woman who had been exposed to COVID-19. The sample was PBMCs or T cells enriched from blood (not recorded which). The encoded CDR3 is CASRPDGKGYEQYF. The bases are TGTGCCAGCAGGCCGGACGGGAAGGGCTACGAGCAGTACTTC.